What follows is one TCR beta chain and its context. This receptor's antigen is unknown. The input lacks base qualities; no much larger clone sits a single base away. The receptor library was made with the immunoSEQ multiplex PCR assay. A mixture of 60 forward primers for TCR Vbeta segments and 13 reverse primers for TCR Jbeta segments was used in the multiplex PCR. The CDR3 region of rearranged TCR beta genes was amplified from genomic DNA by a multiplex PCR assay. Amplified TCR beta libraries were sequenced as 87-base-pair reads on the Illumina HiSeq System. The source study handled its data this way. In a later analysis, tens of millions of unique TCR beta chains were counted across the 690 or so repertoires, and roughly 11 million of these chains were shared by at least two donors. Raw reads were error-corrected and collapsed into unique sequences with a nearest-neighbor algorithm that merged closely related sequences to remove PCR and sequencing errors. V, D and J gene segments were assigned by aligning CDR3 sequences to IMGT reference sequences. For a sequence to be retained, a match of at least six nucleotides was required to both a V gene segment and a J gene segment. A rearrangement was called productive if the CDR3 had no stop codons and remained in frame with V and J, and every other rearrangement was called non-productive. Following IMGT convention, CDR3 was defined as the stretch from the second conserved V-encoded cysteine up to the conserved J-encoded phenylalanine. The earlier analysis of about 610 of the donors excluded any sequence lacking an unambiguous match to a single V gene segment. In an earlier analysis of about 590 of the donors, a V segment was called functional when productive rearrangements were above 56.7%, and segregating when the standard deviation between donors exceeded 5%. To diagnose cytomegalovirus status from the catalog of TCR beta chain sequences, a statistical classification framework was built. In a later analysis, V and J genes were assigned by comparing TCR nucleotide sequences against IMGT/GENE-DB human TR gene sequences. The TCRdist pipeline was used in a later analysis to assign CDR3 sequences and most-parsimonious VDJ recombination scenarios. A later analysis defined each TCR beta chain by its CDR3 amino acid sequence plus V-gene family, and excluded reads lacking a unique V-gene family. To address suspected cross-contamination and a sequencing artifact, a later analysis removed roughly 580 highly shared, low-generation-probability nucleotide sequences. For each public chain, a later analysis derived a clonal expansion index from normalized ranks of inferred template counts within each repertoire. Generation probabilities in a later analysis came from a VDJ recombination model fitted to out-of-frame rearrangements, and those results were checked against IGoR. Hypergeometric tests were used in a later analysis to score TCR-TCR, TCR-HLA and TCR-CMV co-occurrence, with a repertoire-size bias correction applied to the TCR pairs. In a later analysis, false discovery rates were estimated by permuting HLA or CMV assignments 20 times. A later analysis grouped co-occurring TCRs with DBSCAN, adding TCRdist sequence similarity when clustering within HLA-allele-positive subsets. Repertoires with fewer than 30,000 or more than 120,000 public chains were left out of co-occurrence clustering, as were five repertoires with anomalous nucleotide sharing. In TCRdb, the immuneACCESS table is reduced to in-frame sequences with V and J assigned. These tables do not hold every clone; where another copy was compared, an unresolved V gene accounts for under half, and the others remain unexplained. The V and J calls and the clone size are those of that table, but D and trimming were determined from the DNA. The sample includes approximately 120,000 clones, with around 76% observed a single time. Approximately 13% of the sample comes from the top ten.

This entry belongs to a study of cytomegalovirus exposure and HLA in healthy donors (dated by TCRdb to about 2017). In terms of the full investigation: An earlier analysis of approximately 590 of the donors reported about 250 Gb of sequence data and 100 million to 130 million unique TCR beta sequences from roughly 180 million T cells. An early release that covered 500 to 800 HLA-typed donors contained around 330 gigabases of sequencing data and tens of millions of unique TCR sequences. Of the 300 to 450 genotyped donors, about 84% fell in the genetic ancestry cluster associated with self-reported Caucasian donors. The study aimed to test whether cataloging public T cell receptors could reveal signatures of past pathogen exposure. Using immunosequencing, the study profiled T cell repertoires from 500 to 800 subjects and related those repertoires to cytomegalovirus serostatus. Along with the roughly 610-subject first cohort, a separate validation cohort of over 90 different subjects was used. The study combined high-throughput TCR immunosequencing, statistical association of individual TCRs with disease status, and machine learning to predict cytomegalovirus infection status. To study patterns of TCR occurrence, a later analysis re-analyzed previously published TCR beta repertoires from 650 to 750 donors and added high-resolution HLA genotyping. Rather than using new phenotypic data, the later analysis identified candidate immune exposures from TCR beta sequences and from how often those sequences occurred across donors. An earlier analysis of several hundred of the donors applied high-throughput TCR beta sequencing to assess whether each TCR beta V gene segment acted as functional or pseudogenic. Donor age, sex, ethnicity and CMV serostatus were collected together with the repertoire data. Genome-wide SNP genotypes for about 65% of the 666 donors were used in a later genetic analysis, which treated that subset as a discovery cohort. All discovery cohort repertoires had been generated on a single sequencing platform. HLA typing covered class I and class II loci at four-digit resolution. The number of donors typed differed by locus, with roughly 620-640 for A, B, C, DRB1 and DQB1, roughly 520 for DQA1, over 600 for DPA1, and 472 for DPB1. A handful of DR-DQ haplotypes were handled as single units for association and clustering because linkage in the cohort was strong. Among some 400 genotyped donors of the cohort, an average of around 250,000 unique TCR beta nucleotide sequences was sequenced per donor, of which about 18% were non-productive.

The cohort comprised approximately 700 healthy bone marrow donors. All cohort members were sampled while nominally healthy, although unrecorded immune exposures were likely present. The donor tested CMV seropositive, placing the donor among the 310 or so seropositive members of the cohort. A peripheral blood sample was collected from each donor, and TCR beta sequencing was performed on peripheral blood mononuclear cells. Genomic DNA was extracted from the blood cell samples with the Qiagen DNeasy Blood Extraction Kit. Findings and caveats that apply to the study as a whole: V-gene and J-gene trimming of TCR beta chains was associated with a missense DCLRE1C variant in a later genetic analysis, and the association was replicated in an independent cohort. Roughly 17 rarely observed V segments, including chromosome 9 orphons, were excluded from the earlier analysis of almost 600 of the donors because counts were too low. Because HLA typing was unavailable for some donors at each locus, only the typed subset was used in association tests. The cohort was sequenced for TCR beta chains only, and without alpha or paired-chain data the features that could be detected were limited. An earlier analysis of approximately 530 of the donors showed that most TCR beta V segments appeared in productive rearrangements either about 87% or about 30% of the time, which broadly matched IMGT annotations. A total of around 150 TCR beta chains were listed by the study as associated with cytomegalovirus. Compared with the 666-donor mean, donors in an Asian-associated ancestry cluster had fewer N-insertions in productive TCRs, according to a later genetic analysis. The only immune exposure information available for the cohort was CMV serostatus. A few of the identified cytomegalovirus-associated TCR beta chains were confirmed in vitro to be specific for cytomegalovirus antigens. The sequencing pipeline was judged likely to have produced a cluster of highly shared sequence variants as a technical artifact. When HLA alleles, especially DR and DQ, strongly co-occurred, TCR associations were difficult to assign to individual alleles. Most CMV-associated TCR beta chains appeared to be HLA-restricted in a later analysis, and the HLA associations seemed to be driven largely by CMV exposure. In both the original and validation cohorts, the classifier was reported to diagnose cytomegalovirus status with high specificity and sensitivity. A later analysis found that HLA-associated TCR beta chains were more clonally expanded and had lower generation probabilities than equally common non-associated chains. Because the 87-base-pair reads could not distinguish some IMGT-functional V segments, including TRBV6-2 and TRBV6-3, those segments were excluded. A later analysis found that TCR association rates varied across HLA loci, with DRB1 alleles showing the most associated TCRs and HLA-C alleles the fewest. Linkage disequilibrium might explain the correlated functional status among segregating V segments, but an unknown experimental factor could not be ruled out. In a later analysis, around 17,000 TCR beta sequences were associated with specific HLA alleles at a false discovery rate of 0.05. A further reported finding was that TCR beta sequences accurately predicted the HLA-A and HLA-B alleles for most subjects in the first cohort. While some public TCRs were present in many individuals, most TCR sequences turned up only very rarely across donors. The authors suggested that the approach could potentially be generalized to other disease states and immunological phenotypes. In a later analysis, several top co-occurrence clusters were reported to appear linked to parvovirus B19, influenza, CMV and Epstein-Barr virus. Roughly uniform sequencing depth across donors was assumed in presence/absence analyses, although this assumption may not hold.

The CDR3 has 15 amino acids, counting the end cysteine and phenylalanine. This entry keeps only the CDR3 DNA: 45 bases, framed from base 1. The trim is 3 bases for V and 6 bases for J, with a gap of 17 bases between the germline ends. CDR1 is given as LNHDA and CDR2 as SQIVND, both from the germline V gene (reference sequence). This receptor chain uses TRBV19 and TRBJ1-1; TRBD1 is perhaps the D gene, given 6 matching bases. This sequence was found in a woman between 55 and 75 years old in good health and CMV-seropositive. Sequencing was carried out using PBMCs. The nucleotide sequence reads TGTGCCAGTAGTATGACAGGAGAGCTTGAACCTGAAGCTTTCTTT. It encodes CASSMTGELEPEAFF.